This T cell receptor beta chain stems from a study of monozygotic twins with inflammatory bowel disease. Donors each contributed one blood sample measuring about 2.5 ml. The RNA usage for each TCR library was roughly 4,000 ng of total RNA. TCRdb reprocessed the 5' RACE reads, keeping one entry per CDR3 protein, no DNA. The table counts approximately 400,000 distinct CDR3 sequences; 2.6% lies in the top ten. Per germline, CDR1 MGHDK and CDR2 SYGVNS. The CDR3 covers 16 residues. V is TRBV25-1 and J is TRBJ1-1; no DNA is available, so the TRBD1 call from TCRdb remains unchecked. The origin of this receptor is a human donor with ulcerative colitis or Crohn's disease, or a healthy co-twin of an affected twin (not recorded which). The specimen sequenced was blood. CDR3 region: CASSAGGKPKNTEAFF.